The rows below give T cell receptor beta chains drawn from one sample of a study of OX40 agonist ivuxolimab in advanced cancers. The data were produced by immunoSEQ multiplex PCR, yet TCRdb's version contains in-frame clones alone and is incomplete. This sample has about 59,000 clones, with 90% to 95% found just once. This specimen was CD4+ or CD8+ T cells sorted from blood, taken in a trial of the OX40 agonist ivuxolimab. All receptors come from an adult with an advanced solid tumor such as melanoma, head and neck, liver or kidney cancer. CDR3s include the opening cysteine and the closing phenylalanine or tryptophan. The order of the fields is D gene, J gene, V gene, clone size, CDR3 protein, CDR3 DNA. The D gene is left open where the match is weak. A clone size is listed for some rows: how often the clone was seen (once, few, many), or a class if it is expanded.

. | TRBJ2-5 | TRBV7-8 | . | CASSLDGTRVGETQYF | TGTGCCAGCAGCTTAGACGGGACAAGGGTGGGGGAGACCCAGTACTTC
TRBD1 | TRBJ2-5 | TRBV28 | . | CASSPGQPQETQYF | TGTGCCAGCAGTCCGGGACAGCCACAAGAGACCCAGTACTTC
. | TRBJ2-2 | TRBV4-3 | . | CASSQVWPPYRISEVDTGELFF | TGCGCCAGCAGCCAAGTCTGGCCACCTTACAGGATATCGGAAGTAGACACCGGGGAGCTGTTTTTT
TRBD2 | TRBJ2-5 | TRBV27 | . | CASSSWREGDQETQYF | TGTGCCAGCAGTTCGTGGCGGGAGGGCGACCAAGAGACCCAGTACTTC
TRBD1 | TRBJ1-2 | TRBV7-9 | once | CASSLGTGIEGYTF | TGTGCCAGCAGCTTAGGGACAGGGATAGAAGGCTACACCTTC
. | TRBJ2-7 | TRBV4-1 | once | CASSQARGAYEQYF | TGCGCCAGCAGCCAAGCGAGGGGGGCCTACGAGCAGTACTTC
. | TRBJ2-3 | TRBV19 | . | CASSGIMPDTQYF | TGTGCCAGTAGTGGGATAATGCCAGATACGCAGTATTTT
. | TRBJ2-3 | TRBV5-1 | . | CASSLDYPDTQYF | TGCGCCAGCAGCTTGGATTACCCAGATACGCAGTATTTT
. | TRBJ2-4 | TRBV6-1 | . | CASSEVRVAARENIQYF | TGTGCCAGCAGTGAAGTGAGAGTGGCAGCCCGGGAAAACATTCAGTACTTC
. | TRBJ1-2 | TRBV9 | . | CASSGSSGRGANYGYTF | TGTGCCAGCAGCGGTTCTAGCGGCAGGGGAGCTAACTATGGCTACACCTTC
. | TRBJ1-3 | TRBV11-2 | . | CASSLQGSGNTIYF | TGTGCCAGCAGCTTACAGGGCTCTGGAAACACCATATATTTT
. | TRBJ1-1 | TRBV5-6 | . | CASSLRNTEAFF | TGTGCCAGCAGCTTGAGGAACACTGAAGCTTTCTTT
TRBD2 | TRBJ2-7 | TRBV10-3 | . | CATCRLAGEYEQYF | TGTGCCACCTGCCGACTAGCGGGAGAGTACGAGCAGTACTTC
TRBD2 | TRBJ2-7 | TRBV5-1 | . | CASSSGLAGVAYEQYF | TGCGCCAGCAGCTCGGGACTAGCGGGGGTAGCCTACGAGCAGTACTTC
TRBD2 | TRBJ2-7 | TRBV9 | . | CASSVGGSDSYEQYF | TGTGCCAGCAGCGTAGGCGGGAGTGACTCCTACGAGCAGTACTTC
. | TRBJ2-1 | TRBV7-8 | once | CASSLDAGTYDNEQFF | TGTGCCAGCAGCTTAGATGCCGGGACCTACGACAATGAGCAGTTCTTC
TRBD2 | TRBJ2-1 | TRBV7-6 | . | CASSLARLAGGDEQFF | TGTGCCAGCAGCTTAGCAAGGCTAGCGGGCGGGGATGAGCAGTTCTTC
. | TRBJ1-2 | TRBV5-1 | once | CASSLTGNGYTF | TGCGCCAGCAGCTTGACAGGGAATGGCTACACCTTC
TRBD1 | TRBJ1-1 | TRBV5-6 | . | CASSFRDRVPEAFF | TGTGCCAGCAGCTTCCGGGACAGGGTCCCTGAAGCTTTCTTT
TRBD2 | TRBJ2-3 | TRBV4-3 | once | CASSQDRGGTVADTQYF | TGCGCCAGCAGCCAAGATCGGGGGGGGACGGTTGCAGATACGCAGTATTTT
. | TRBJ1-1 | TRBV10-3 | . | CAISESPRGAFF | TGTGCCATCAGTGAGTCGCCCCGGGGAGCTTTCTTT
TRBD2 | TRBJ2-7 | TRBV19 | . | CASSMGLAYEQYF | TGTGCCAGTAGTATGGGACTAGCCTACGAGCAGTACTTC
. | TRBJ1-1 | TRBV5-6 | once | CASSDSPRPNTEAFF | TGTGCCAGCAGCGATAGTCCGAGGCCGAACACTGAAGCTTTCTTT
. | TRBJ2-7 | TRBV5-5 | . | CASSPTDLPYEQYF | TGTGCCAGCAGCCCCACGGACCTTCCCTACGAGCAGTACTTC
. | TRBJ2-7 | TRBV6-5 | . | CASGRGEQYF | TGTGCCAGCGGAAGGGGAGAGCAGTACTTC
TRBD2 | TRBJ2-1 | TRBV5-1 | . | CASSLGLAGVNEQFF | TGCGCCAGCAGCTTGGGTCTAGCGGGAGTCAATGAGCAGTTCTTC
. | TRBJ2-1 | TRBV2 | . | CASMAANEQFF | TGTGCCAGCATGGCTGCAAATGAGCAGTTCTTC
. | TRBJ2-7 | TRBV5-5 | . | CASSFEWAESSYEQYF | TGTGCCAGCAGCTTCGAGTGGGCAGAGAGCTCCTACGAGCAGTACTTC
. | TRBJ2-3 | TRBV4-2 | . | CASSQATNTDTQYF | TGTGCCAGCAGCCAAGCGACTAACACAGATACGCAGTATTTT
. | TRBJ2-7 | TRBV5-1 | once | CASSYQELGSDEQYF | TGCGCCAGCAGCTACCAAGAGCTAGGGTCAGACGAGCAGTACTTC
. | TRBJ2-1 | TRBV9 | . | CASSVGEIYNEQFF | TGTGCCAGCAGCGTAGGTGAAATCTACAATGAGCAGTTCTTC
TRBD2 | TRBJ2-7 | TRBV18 | . | CASSPSLAGGSYEQYF | TGTGCCAGCTCACCGTCGCTAGCGGGAGGGTCCTACGAGCAGTACTTC
. | TRBJ2-7 | TRBV28 | . | CASSPLQVPTDEQYF | TGTGCCAGCAGTCCCCTACAGGTCCCAACTGACGAGCAGTACTTC
. | TRBJ2-1 | TRBV28 | . | CASQLEEGLGSEQFF | TGTGCCAGCCAACTAGAGGAGGGTTTAGGGTCGGAGCAGTTCTTC
. | TRBJ1-6 | TRBV28 | once | CASSNYISYNSPLHF | TGTGCCAGCAGTAACTACATTTCCTATAATTCACCCCTCCACTTT
. | TRBJ2-1 | TRBV7-9 | . | CASSLGRTYNEQFF | TGTGCCAGCAGCTTAGGTCGGACTTACAATGAGCAGTTCTTC
. | TRBJ1-2 | TRBV11-2 | once | CASSSTQVLTENYGYTF | TGTGCCAGCAGCTCGACACAGGTTCTAACTGAGAACTATGGCTACACCTTC
. | TRBJ2-5 | TRBV9 | . | CASSVGEGLTTQETQYF | TGTGCCAGCAGCGTAGGTGAAGGACTAACCACCCAAGAGACCCAGTACTTC
TRBD2 | TRBJ2-1 | TRBV7-3 | . | CASSSPTSGRPGEQFF | TGTGCCAGCAGCTCCCCGACTAGCGGGAGGCCGGGGGAGCAGTTCTTC
. | TRBJ2-5 | TRBV5-4 | . | CASSLNPTVVTQYF | TGTGCCAGCAGCTTGAATCCGACGGTGGTGACCCAGTACTTC
. | TRBJ2-1 | TRBV9 | . | CASSVGAGGHYNEQFF | TGTGCCAGCAGCGTAGGGGCTGGTGGGCATTACAATGAGCAGTTCTTC
. | TRBJ2-7 | TRBV7-9 | . | CASSLVPGYGEQYF | TGTGCCAGCAGCTTAGTGCCTGGATATGGCGAGCAGTACTTC
. | TRBJ2-3 | TRBV9 | once | CASSVKTTTSTDTQYF | TGTGCCAGCAGCGTAAAGACTACTACTAGCACAGATACGCAGTATTTT
. | TRBJ1-1 | TRBV6-5 | . | CASSYGRDGSEAFF | TGTGCCAGCAGTTACGGGAGGGATGGCTCTGAAGCTTTCTTT
TRBD1 | TRBJ2-3 | TRBV19 | . | CASSTILDREDTDTQYF | TGTGCCAGTAGTACAATTTTGGACAGGGAAGATACAGATACGCAGTATTTT
. | TRBJ2-7 | TRBV10-3 | . | CAIRENRDSEQYF | TGTGCCATCAGGGAAAACAGGGACTCCGAGCAGTACTTC
. | TRBJ2-7 | TRBV4-3 | . | CASSQDWDGWWNEQYF | TGCGCCAGCAGCCAAGATTGGGACGGTTGGTGGAACGAGCAGTACTTC
TRBD2 | TRBJ2-1 | TRBV9 | . | CASSVASGPYNEQFF | TGTGCCAGCAGCGTAGCTAGCGGGCCCTACAATGAGCAGTTCTTC
. | TRBJ2-7 | TRBV30 | . | CAWVDTSSSYEQYF | TGTGCCTGGGTTGACACCTCGAGCTCCTACGAGCAGTACTTC
. | TRBJ2-7 | TRBV2 | . | CASRGRTAGYEQYF | TGTGCCAGCAGAGGGAGGACCGCGGGCTACGAGCAGTACTTC
. | TRBJ2-2 | TRBV19 | . | CASSLLTGELFF | TGTGCCAGTAGTCTCCTCACCGGGGAGCTGTTTTTT